This TCR beta chain was captured by sequencing in a study of cytomegalovirus exposure and HLA in healthy donors. Study summary: An earlier analysis identified some 110 million unique TCR beta sequences in about 180 million T cells. Overall study findings and caveats: The study carried out a later analysis of TCR beta sequences. It associated around 17,000 of them with specific HLA alleles at a false discovery rate of 0.05. Most subjects' HLA-A and HLA-B alleles were reportedly predicted from TCR beta sequences.

The V gene's germline CDR1 is MNHEY and CDR2 SVGAGI. The V gene end was trimmed by 4 bases and the J gene end by 10 bases; junction bases not matched to a gene: 8. The CDR3 length is 13 residues. This PCR relied on a set of 60 Vbeta primers and 13 Jbeta primers. Here immunoSEQ multiplex PCR was the method, and the copy in TCRdb shows in-frame clones only, minus some. The sample has around 110,000 clones, 74% seen once. On this clone itself: Antigen specificity is unknown.

Donors were ostensibly healthy at sampling, although undocumented immune exposures were probable. The receptor was isolated from a man under 40 in good health and CMV-seropositive. Sequencing was performed on PBMCs. This rearrangement joins TRBV6-5 to TRBJ2-3; 7 bases map to TRBD1. DNA of the CDR3: TGTGCCAGCAGTTCCGGGACAGCCTCGTCGCAGTATTTT. Its protein is CASSSGTASSQYF.